This TCR beta chain was identified during a study of T-cell memory formation after mild COVID-19. Whole-study context: TCR clusters showed largely donor specificity.

General observations from the study: In second-wave clones peaking day 37, SARS-CoV-2 specificity remained unconfirmed. Largely, contracting CD4+ clones fell within CM and EM, and contracting CD8+ clones within EMRA.

Trimming cost V 3 bases and J 8 bases; bases outside gene matches: 8. There are 14 residues in the CDR3. Germline CDR1 is SGHTA and CDR2 is FQGNSA. A 5'RACE reaction primed in the constant segment made cDNA libraries of TCR alpha and TCR beta, and these carried sample barcodes and UMIs. TCRdb called the 5' RACE reads again in MiXCR, with one record for every CDR3 protein. The sample includes 400,000 or so distinct CDR3 sequences, roughly 20% seen only once; the top ten take about 8.8%. For this clonotype: Its antigen is still unknown.

The genes are TRBV7-2 and TRBJ1-2; 8 bases map to TRBD1. The sequence was obtained from an adult woman who had mild COVID-19 (a few samples of this study predate the infection). Cell type and time point are not known. Sequenced: PBMCs or a T cell subset sorted from them (not recorded which). The chain's CDR3 is CASSLGRGRSGYTF. The CDR3 DNA is TGTGCCAGCAGCTTGGGCAGGGGGCGGTCGGGCTACACCTTC.